These 21 T cell receptor beta chains were sequenced from one sample in a study of identical twins. MiXCR, run by TCRdb on the 5' RACE reads, gives a single entry per CDR3 protein. The sample shows about 890,000 distinct CDR3 sequences, 9% to 15% of them seen only once. This same sample was also part of a study on yellow fever vaccine responses in identical twins.

The sequenced sample consisted of PBMCs. These receptors were collected from a woman younger than 30 in good health.

The chain uses TRBV20-1 and TRBJ2-1, with 9 bases fitting TRBD2. J gave up 5 bases and V 3 bases, and 8 bases lay outside the gene matches. CDR3 length: 15 amino acids. Per germline, CDR1 DFQATT and CDR2 SNEGSKA (reference sequence). The CDR3 is CSASSGSQADNEQFF. The CDR3 coding sequence is TGCAGTGCTAGTAGCGGGAGTCAGGCCGACAATGAGCAGTTCTTC.

This clonotype turned up a few times. The chain uses TRBV20-1 and TRBJ1-1, with 10 bases matching TRBD1. Germline V gene data show CDR1 as DFQATT and CDR2 as SNEGSKA (reference sequence). The CDR3 has 15 amino acids. V lost 6 bases and J lost 1; bases outside the gene matches: 8. CDR3 in DNA: TGCAGTGCCCCGGACCGGACAGGGGGGAACACTGAAGCTTTCTTT. Protein: CSAPDRTGGNTEAFF.

The table lists this clonotype with a few counts. The V gene is TRBV27, the J gene TRBJ2-3; D gene unclear. V lost 6 bases and J lost 4, with 11 bases in between. This CDR3 contains 13 residues. CDR1 and CDR2 from the germline V gene are MNHEY and SMNVEV (reference sequence). The DNA of the CDR3 is TGTGCCAGCAGCCACGACTCGTCAGATACGCAGTATTTT. Its protein product is CASSHDSSDTQYF.

The chain joins TRBV28 to TRBJ1-4, with TRBD1 as a possible D gene (6 bases). Germline CDR1 is MDHEN and CDR2 is SYDVKM. There are 15 residues in the CDR3. The V and J ends lost 3 bases and 7 bases respectively, with 15 bases between them. As DNA, the CDR3 is TGTGCCAGCAGTTTTGGACAGCTCCGGGGTGAAAAACTGTTTTTT. Translated, it gives CASSFGQLRGEKLFF.

The genes are TRBV4-1 and TRBJ1-4; D ambiguous. V was shortened by 2 bases and J by 2 bases, with 18 bases between the two germline ends. Germline V gives CDR1 MGHRA, CDR2 YSYEKL. The CDR3 sequence is 18 residues long. The CDR3 reads CASSQTERRGRTNEKLFF. CDR3 nucleotides: TGCGCCAGCAGCCAAACAGAAAGAAGAGGACGCACTAATGAAAAACTGTTTTTT.

The gene calls are TRBV4-2 and TRBJ2-1; D gene uncertain. Trimming left V 1 base short and J 6 bases short, with 10 bases between. The CDR3 has 14 residues. Per germline, CDR1 LGHNA and CDR2 YNFKEQ. The CDR3 coding sequence is TGTGCCAGCAGCCAAGTCGGAGTTTTCAATGAGCAGTTCTTC. It specifies CASSQVGVFNEQFF.

The sample holds a few counts of this clonotype. This chain uses TRBV19 with TRBJ2-1; TRBD1 agrees at 8 bases. This CDR3 is 17 amino acids long. The trim removed 5 bases at V and 4 bases at J, leaving 13 bases unmatched. Germline V lookup: CDR1 LNHDA, CDR2 SQIVND (reference sequence). CDR3 sequence (DNA): TGTGCCAGTAGTTACTTCACCGGGACAGGAGTTTACAATGAGCAGTTCTTC. It translates to CASSYFTGTGVYNEQFF.

This chain joins TRBV6-1 and TRBJ2-1; D perhaps matches TRBD2 (6 bases). Germline values: CDR1 MNHNS, CDR2 SASEGT. Trimming left V 7 bases short and J 7 bases short, with 11 bases between. The CDR3 length is 12 residues. The CDR3 region has the DNA TGTGCCAGCAATTTCGGGGGTAATGAGCAGTTCTTC. Protein: CASNFGGNEQFF.

This chain links TRBV5-1 with TRBJ2-1; 7 bases line up with TRBD1. The CDR3 has 15 amino acids. V shed 6 bases, J shed 0 bases, and the junction held 6 bases outside the gene matches. Germline assignment: CDR1 SGHRS and CDR2 YFSETQ. CDR3 nucleotides: TGCGCCAGCAAAGAGACAGGGAACTCCTACAATGAGCAGTTCTTC. It codes for CASKETGNSYNEQFF. The whole variable domain, remainder taken from reference TRBV5-1 and TRBJ2-1, is KAGVTQTPRYLIKTRGQQVTLSCSPISGHRSVSWYQQTPGQGLQFLFEYFSETQRNKGNFPGRFSGRQFSNSRSEMNVSTLELGDSALYLCASKETGNSYNEQFFGPGTRLTVL.

The V gene is TRBV6-1, the J gene TRBJ1-1, with D unclear. V was cut by 5 bases and J by 5 bases, with 24 bases left in between. From germline, CDR1 is MNHNS and CDR2 SASEGT. This CDR3 spans 17 amino acids. The CDR3, as DNA: TGTGCCAGCAGTCCCCCGGAGGCGCAGAGACGTCGGACTGAAGCTTTCTTT. Protein product: CASSPPEAQRRRTEAFF.

This chain links TRBV11-1 with TRBJ2-3, with 14 positions matching TRBD2. Germline lookup yields CDR1 SGHAT and CDR2 FQDESV (reference sequence). CDR3 length equals 18 residues. The trim removed 4 bases at V and 1 base at J, leaving 7 bases unmatched. The CDR3 spells CASSWGLAGVPRTDTQYF. The DNA of the CDR3 is TGTGCCAGCAGCTGGGGACTAGCGGGAGTCCCACGCACAGATACGCAGTATTTT.

This clonotype occurred a few times. The gene calls are TRBV7-8 and TRBJ2-3; D is undetermined. The CDR3 is 14 amino acids. Germline V gene data show CDR1 as SGHVS and CDR2 as FQNEAQ. The V and J ends lost 0 bases and 6 bases respectively, with 10 bases between them. CDR3: CASSLAPAADTQYF. The CDR3 DNA is TGTGCCAGCAGCTTAGCGCCGGCGGCGGATACGCAGTATTTT.

The chain links TRBV7-9 to TRBJ1-6, with D unclear. Germline V CDR1 and CDR2: SEHNR, FQNEAQ (reference sequence). The V end lost 4 bases, the J end lost 8 bases, and 18 bases lay between the germline ends. The CDR3 is made up of 16 amino acids. The CDR3, as DNA: TGTGCCAGCAGCTCCCGCGGCCTAAATTTTTATTCACCCCTCCACTTT. Protein sequence: CASSSRGLNFYSPLHF.

This clonotype was observed a few times. The V and J genes are TRBV7-8 and TRBJ2-5; TRBD2 matches 11 bases. The CDR3 consists of 15 residues. V was clipped by 6 bases and J by 3 bases; unmatched bases: 6. The V gene's germline CDR1 is SGHVS and CDR2 FQNEAQ. The CDR3 bases are TGTGCCAGCAGACGCGGGACTAGCGGAGAAGAGACCCAGTACTTC. Translating it yields CASRRGTSGEETQYF.

In this sample, this clonotype turned up a few times. DNA of the CDR3: TGTGCCAGCAGCGCCAGAGGGGGCTACGAGCAGTACTTC. Translating gives CASSARGGYEQYF. The rearrangement uses TRBV2 and TRBJ2-7, with D perhaps matching TRBD1 (6 bases). V lost 6 bases, J lost 3 bases, and 12 bases lay in between. Germline V gives CDR1 SNHLY, CDR2 FYNNEI. The CDR3 runs to 13 residues.

The chain employs TRBV7-2 and TRBJ2-7, with 9 bases that match TRBD1. Trimming at V came to 1 base and at J to 3 bases, leaving 7 bases not matched to a gene. This CDR3 spans 16 amino acids. Germline-derived CDR1 and CDR2 are SGHTA and FQGNSA. The CDR3 DNA reads TGTGCCAGCAGCTTAGTGGTAACAGGGGGCTTCTACGAGCAGTACTTC. Translation gives CASSLVVTGGFYEQYF. Complete variable domain (other parts from reference TRBV7-2 and TRBJ2-7): GAGVSQSPSNKVTEKGKDVELRCDPISGHTALYWYRQSLGQGLEFLIYFQGNSAPDKSGLPSDRFSAERTGGSVSTLTIQRTQQEDSAVYLCASSLVVTGGFYEQYFGPGTRLTVT.

The rearrangement joins TRBV7-9 to TRBJ1-2; D not certain. Germline lookup yields CDR1 SEHNR and CDR2 FQNEAQ (reference sequence). Deletions cut 4 bases from V and 4 bases from J, with 10 bases between. The CDR3 has 13 amino acids. The CDR3 bases are TGTGCCAGCAGCTCACCGGACGGCTATGGCTACACCTTC. It translates to CASSSPDGYGYTF.

The table lists this clonotype with a few counts. The chain is built from TRBV12-3 or TRBV12-4 and TRBJ2-1, with 7 bases lining up with TRBD2. Trimming removed 7 bases from V and 2 bases from J; junction bases left unmatched: 5. CDR3 size: 14 residues. CDR3 sequence: CASTRGSPYNEQFF. The CDR3 DNA reads TGTGCCAGCACACGCGGGAGTCCCTACAATGAGCAGTTCTTC.

The chain uses TRBV20-1 and TRBJ2-5; D unresolved. The CDR3 has 12 residues. Trimming left V 5 bases short and J 2 bases short, with 9 bases between. Germline CDR1 is DFQATT and CDR2 is SNEGSKA (reference sequence). In DNA, the CDR3 is TGCAGTGCTGGAAACGAACAAGAGACCCAGTACTTC. It encodes CSAGNEQETQYF.

V and J are TRBV3-1 and TRBJ2-2, with TRBD1 as a possible D gene (5 bases). Germline V gives CDR1 LGHDT, CDR2 YNNKEL (reference sequence). The CDR3 length is 17 residues. V lost 2 bases to trimming and J lost 4 bases, with 17 bases between them. Here the CDR3 reads CASSQIARVGITGELFF. Here the CDR3 DNA reads TGTGCCAGCAGCCAAATCGCCAGGGTAGGGATCACCGGGGAGCTGTTTTTT.

The CDR3: CASSQDLWATEAFF. The CDR3 DNA follows: TGCGCCAGCAGCCAAGACCTCTGGGCCACTGAAGCTTTCTTT. The V call is TRBV4-1, the J call TRBJ1-1; D is unresolved. Trimming removed 0 bases at V and 4 bases at J, with 9 bases between. This CDR3 region has 14 residues. Germline V lookup: CDR1 MGHRA, CDR2 YSYEKL.